This T cell receptor (beta chain) derives from a study of PD-1 blockade in classical Hodgkin lymphoma. Findings and caveats of the study: Exclusion applied to patients who initiated nivolumab less than 1 year following ASCT.

The CDR3 is 16 residues long. Trimming cost V 0 bases and J 2 bases, with 11 bases left between them. The germline V gene has CDR1 MNHEY and CDR2 SVGAGI. Worth noting for this clone: Its antigen is unidentified.

Profiled with immunoSEQ multiplex PCR; TCRdb holds only in-frame clones, not every one. In the table there are approximately 84,000 clones, around nine tenths of which are singletons. Each patient relapsed following autologous stem cell transplantation, and prior brentuximab vedotin exposure differed. The source was peripheral blood mononuclear cells (PBMCs), collected at baseline. The rearrangement uses TRBV6-5 and TRBJ2-1; D might be TRBD2 (6 bases). This receptor was obtained from a human donor with classical Hodgkin lymphoma. The CDR3 sequence: CASSYSSGEAYNEQFF. The CDR3 nucleotides read TGTGCCAGCAGTTACTCATCGGGAGAGGCCTACAATGAGCAGTTCTTC.